This record concerns one TCR beta chain sequence. The data stem from a study of cytomegalovirus exposure and HLA in healthy donors. In the study overall: The 120 or so validation repertoires used a platform that matched the one used for the 666 first-cohort repertoires, as a later analysis reported.

Sequenced by immunoSEQ multiplex PCR; TCRdb stores in-frame clones only, minus some. The table has 120,000 or so clones, 88% seen once. The germline V gene has CDR1 MNHNS and CDR2 SASEGT. CDR3 length: 15 amino acids. V shed 3 bases, J shed 3 bases, and the junction held 3 bases outside the gene matches. This TCR derives from a young man in good health and CMV-seronegative. The chain combines TRBV6-1 with TRBJ2-1; 9 nucleotides line up with TRBD2. Sequences were obtained from PBMCs. CDR3 sequence (DNA): TGTGCCAGCAGTGATGGTAGCGGGAGCTACAATGAGCAGTTCTTC. As protein: CASSDGSGSYNEQFF.